A single sample gave rise to the 32 T cell receptor beta chains below, sequenced in a study of Ad26.COV2.S vaccination and SARS-CoV-2 variants. As for treatment: roughly 18 received Ad26.COV2.S at low or high dose, single or two shots; roughly five received placebo; per-sample allocation not given. Sampling occurred on day 63 after the first vaccine or placebo injection. Assay used: immunoSEQ multiplex PCR; TCRdb lists only in-frame clones, some missing. The sample has about 460,000 clones, 89% seen once. Sequencing was performed on peripheral blood, taken in a trial of Ad26.COV2.S vaccine versus placebo. These receptors were obtained from a person aged 18-65 years who received the Ad26.COV2.S COVID-19 vaccine or a placebo.

V usage is TRBV5-5 and J usage is TRBJ2-7, with a tentative D call TRBD1 (6 bases). This CDR3 has 17 residues. The germline gives CDR1 SGHKS, CDR2 YYEKEE (reference sequence). Trimming shortened V by 0 bases and J by 6 bases, and 22 bases separated the two germline ends. The DNA for the CDR3 is TGTGCCAGCAGCTTGGCCGGTCTAGGGGGAGCTCAGCGCGAGCAGTACTTC. It yields the protein CASSLAGLGGAQREQYF. Together with reference TRBV5-5 and TRBJ2-7, the CDR3 gives the full variable domain: DAGVTQSPTHLIKTRGQQVTLRCSPISGHKSVSWYQQVLGQGPQFIFQYYEKEERGRGNFPDRFSARQFPNYSSELNVNALLLGDSALYLCASSLAGLGGAQREQYFGPGTRLTVT.

The chain uses TRBV5-1 and TRBJ1-1; TRBD1 agrees at 9 bases. Losses at the gene ends were 4 bases for V and 4 bases for J; bases not matched to a gene: 5. The length of the CDR3 is 14 residues. Germline-derived CDR1 and CDR2 are SGHRS and YFSETQ. CDR3 sequence reads: CASSGGQGRTEAFF. CDR3 DNA sequence: TGCGCCAGCAGCGGGGGACAGGGTCGCACTGAAGCTTTCTTT.

The V call is TRBV7-9, the J call TRBJ2-1; no clear D gene. CDR1 and CDR2 from the germline V gene are SEHNR and FQNEAQ (reference sequence). V lost 5 bases and J 2 bases, leaving 13 bases between the germline ends. This CDR3 is 15 amino acids long. CDR3 nucleotides: TGTGCCAGCAGCCTGGCCCCTATTGCCTACAATGAGCAGTTCTTC. Amino acid sequence: CASSLAPIAYNEQFF.

V is TRBV19 and J is TRBJ1-5, with 7 nucleotides matching TRBD1. After removal of 0 bases from V and 5 bases from J, the junction contained 7 bases not matched to a gene. The germline CDR1 and CDR2 sequences are LNHDA and SQIVND (reference sequence). This CDR3 contains 16 residues. Here the CDR3 DNA reads TGTGCCAGTAGTATAGATCGACAGGGAATACATCAGCCCCAGCATTTT. Protein: CASSIDRQGIHQPQHF.

The gene calls are TRBV29-1 and TRBJ2-3; a possible D gene is TRBD2 (6 bases). The CDR3 runs 13 residues. The germline V gene encodes CDR1 SQVTM and CDR2 ANQGSEA. V was pared by 7 bases and J by 0 bases, with 11 bases between. CDR3 residues: CSELGGSTDTQYF. The CDR3 DNA follows: TGCAGCGAACTGGGGGGAAGCACAGATACGCAGTATTTT.

This rearrangement joins TRBV4-3 to TRBJ1-2, with a tentative D call TRBD1 (5 bases). CDR1 LGHNA and CDR2 YSLEER come from the germline V gene. CDR3 length equals 16 residues. Between the trimmed V and J ends, which lost 2 bases and 6 bases, there was a span of 19 bases. CDR3 coding DNA: TGCGCCAGCAGCCAAATGGAAAGAACCGGGGGTAATGGCTACACCTTC. It is translated as CASSQMERTGGNGYTF.

The rearrangement uses TRBV11-1 and TRBJ1-2; perhaps TRBD1 as D (5 bases). The V and J ends lost 1 base and 9 bases respectively, with 12 bases between them. Germline V CDR1 and CDR2: SGHAT, FQDESV (reference sequence). This CDR3 is 13 amino acids long. Here the CDR3 reads CASSLGGDRRYTF. CDR3 bases: TGTGCCAGCAGCTTAGGGGGGGATCGTCGCTACACCTTC.

The chain carries TRBV7-9 and TRBJ2-2; TRBD2 matches at 11 bases. The CDR3 sequence is 17 residues long. Germline V gene data show CDR1 as SEHNR and CDR2 as FQNEAQ (reference sequence). V lost 7 bases to trimming and J lost 3 bases; unmatched junction nucleotides: 10. Written as DNA, the CDR3 is TGTGCCAGCACCAGACCACTAGCGGGAGTCGACACCGGGGAGCTGTTTTTT. It translates to CASTRPLAGVDTGELFF.

This rearrangement joins TRBV15 to TRBJ1-3; D call uncertain. CDR3 length: 16 residues. CDR1 and CDR2 (germline): LNHNV, YYDKDF (reference sequence). Trimming pared 0 bases from V and 0 bases from J, leaving 9 bases between. Written as DNA, the CDR3 is TGTGCCACCAGCAGAGATACACCAGGCTCTGGAAACACCATATATTTT. This translates into CATSRDTPGSGNTIYF.

CDR3 sequence (DNA): TGCGCCAGCAGCTTGGGGGCGGGACTCACCTACGAGCAGTACTTC. This translates into CASSLGAGLTYEQYF. The gene calls are TRBV5-1 and TRBJ2-7; D perhaps matches TRBD2 (6 bases). Trimming removed 0 bases from V and 2 bases from J, with 12 bases in between. The CDR3 is 15 residues long. Germline V CDR1 and CDR2: SGHRS, YFSETQ.

The V call is TRBV13, the J call TRBJ1-5, with a tentative D call TRBD1 (5 bases). The CDR3 loop spans 14 amino acids. The germline V gene has CDR1 PRHDT and CDR2 FYEKMQ (reference sequence). Deletions cut 5 bases from V and 3 bases from J, with 11 bases between. As DNA, the CDR3 is TGTGCCAGCAGCCCCCGGGGGGACAATCAGCCCCAGCATTTT. Translation gives CASSPRGDNQPQHF.

Details on this clone: Germline is not matched at one junction end, which may reflect a read error. This chain connects TRBV20-1 to TRBJ2-3, with D maybe TRBD1 (5 bases). CDR3 length: 8 amino acids. In germline, CDR1 is DFQATT, CDR2 SNEGSKA (reference sequence). CDR3 sequence reads: CSAGRLEF. The CDR3 nucleotides are TGCAGTGCGGGGCGACTGGAATTT.

The chain joins TRBV6-5 to TRBJ2-3; no reliable D call. The CDR3 is made up of 13 amino acids. Germline V gene data show CDR1 as MNHEY and CDR2 as SVGAGI. Trimming took 8 bases from V and 0 from J, leaving 9 bases between them. CDR3 amino acids: CASRKASTDTQYF. The CDR3 DNA reads TGTGCCAGCCGAAAGGCCAGCACAGATACGCAGTATTTT.

CDR3 amino acids: CASNTRAPPSTGTSYGYTF. The CDR3 DNA reads as TGTGCCAGCAACACAAGGGCCCCCCCCTCGACAGGGACCTCTTATGGCTACACCTTC. V is TRBV3-1 (or the pseudogene TRBV3-2) and J is TRBJ1-2, with 7 bases matching TRBD1. V was clipped by 7 bases and J by 5 bases; unmatched bases: 25. The CDR3 has 19 amino acids. Germline-derived CDR1 and CDR2 are LGHDT and YNNKEL (reference sequence).

This sequence joins TRBV5-6 and TRBJ1-2; no definite D call. Looked up from germline, CDR1 is SGHDT and CDR2 is YYEEEE. V was trimmed by 4 bases and J by 8 bases, leaving 21 bases between them. The CDR3 contains 15 residues. The chain's CDR3 is CASSPGGRAFGGYTF. CDR3 bases: TGTGCCAGCAGCCCGGGAGGTCGGGCTTTTGGGGGCTACACCTTC.

V and J are TRBV7-9 and TRBJ1-1, with 7 bases fitting TRBD1. Germline V gene data show CDR1 as SEHNR and CDR2 as FQNEAQ (reference sequence). V trimming: 5 bases; J trimming: 3 bases; junction bases outside the gene matches: 9. CDR3 size: 15 residues. For the CDR3, the DNA is TGTGCCAGCAGCCCCCGGACAGGTCGGGACACTGAAGCTTTCTTT. It translates to CASSPRTGRDTEAFF.

The DNA of the CDR3 is TGCGCCAGCAGCCCCGGGGAGGAGCGAAGCAATCAGCCCCAGCATTTT. This codes for CASSPGEERSNQPQHF. The gene calls are TRBV5-1 and TRBJ1-5; D remains ambiguous. The V end lost 4 bases, the J end lost 1 base, and 15 bases lay between the germline ends. There are 16 residues in the CDR3. Germline V gene data show CDR1 as SGHRS and CDR2 as YFSETQ.

V gene TRBV9 combines with J gene TRBJ2-3; no definite D call. Per the germline V gene, CDR1 is SGDLS and CDR2 is YYNGEE. Trimming took 4 bases from V and 4 from J, leaving 10 bases between them. This CDR3 spans 13 amino acids. The CDR3 reads CASSMPGADTQYF. For the CDR3, the DNA is TGTGCCAGCAGCATGCCCGGTGCAGATACGCAGTATTTT. Full variable domain (rest looked up from reference TRBV9 and TRBJ2-3): DSGVTQTPKHLITATGQRVTLRCSPRSGDLSVYWYQQSLDQGLQFLIQYYNGEERAKGNILERFSAQQFPDLHSELNLSSLELGDSALYFCASSMPGADTQYFGPGTRLTVL.

The V call is TRBV5-4, the J call TRBJ2-7, with D uncertain. Looked up from germline, CDR1 is SGHNT and CDR2 is YYREEE (reference sequence). This CDR3 spans 14 amino acids. V lost 2 bases to trimming and J lost 3 bases, with 12 bases between them. The CDR3 loop is CASSLQGSSYEQYF. CDR3 DNA sequence: TGTGCCAGCAGCTTACAAGGGTCTAGCTACGAGCAGTACTTC.

The V and J genes are TRBV4-3 and TRBJ1-2; D is unresolved. The CDR3 totals 14 residues. Germline assignment: CDR1 LGHNA and CDR2 YSLEER. Trimming took off 1 base at V and 7 bases at J, with 13 bases between the two ends. The CDR3, as DNA: TGCGCCAGCAGCCAAGCTGCCCCAGCCTCTGGCTACACCTTC. Translating gives CASSQAAPASGYTF.

The V call is TRBV28, the J call TRBJ1-2; the D gene is possibly TRBD1 (6 bases). Germline V gives CDR1 MDHEN, CDR2 SYDVKM. Trimming took 5 bases from V and 4 from J, leaving 11 bases between them. This CDR3 is built from 13 residues. CDR3 coding DNA: TGTGCCAGCAGTAGGGGGGGCAGCTATGGCTACACCTTC. Translated: CASSRGGSYGYTF.

J is TRBJ1-5 and V is TRBV28; 8 nucleotides align to TRBD1. V shed 5 bases and J 6 bases; nucleotides not matched to a gene: 6. Germline values: CDR1 MDHEN, CDR2 SYDVKM. The CDR3 covers 14 residues. The CDR3 coding sequence is TGTGCCAGCAGTACCGACAGGGGTCGTCAGCCCCAGCATTTT. Translation gives CASSTDRGRQPQHF.

V and J are TRBV28 and TRBJ2-6; a weak D match, TRBD2 (6 bases). V shed 2 bases and J shed 0 bases, with 11 bases lying between them. The CDR3 length is 17 residues. CDR1 and CDR2 from the germline V gene are MDHEN and SYDVKM. The CDR3 DNA reads as TGTGCCAGCAGTTTAGGGGGGTTACACTCTGGGGCCAACGTCCTGACTTTC. Its translation: CASSLGGLHSGANVLTF.

The chain is built from TRBV4-2 and TRBJ2-1, with D possibly being TRBD1 (6 bases). V was pared by 1 base and J by 7 bases, with 14 bases between. Germline V CDR1 and CDR2: LGHNA, YNFKEQ. This CDR3 has 15 amino acids. DNA for the CDR3: TGTGCCAGCAGCCAAGTAAGGGGGACCGAAAATGAGCAGTTCTTC. It is translated as CASSQVRGTENEQFF.

The gene calls are TRBV28 and TRBJ2-1; unclear D gene. Trimming took 2 bases from V and 4 from J, leaving 6 bases between them. Per germline, CDR1 MDHEN and CDR2 SYDVKM. The CDR3 consists of 13 residues. CDR3 loop: CASSLKGYNEQFF. CDR3 bases: TGTGCCAGCAGTTTAAAGGGATACAATGAGCAGTTCTTC.

V is TRBV3-1 (or the pseudogene TRBV3-2) and J is TRBJ2-1, with 10 bases identical to TRBD2. J gave up 5 bases and V 7 bases, and 8 bases lay outside the gene matches. The CDR3 has 15 residues. Germline V gene data show CDR1 as LGHDT and CDR2 as YNNKEL (reference sequence). The CDR3 sequence: CASINSGGSNNEQFF. The CDR3 nucleotides read TGTGCCAGCATAAATAGCGGGGGGTCAAACAATGAGCAGTTCTTC.

The chain has TRBV4-1 and TRBJ1-6, with D hard to call. The CDR3 length is 14 residues. V lost 4 bases and J lost 8, with 12 bases in between. In germline, CDR1 is MGHRA, CDR2 YSYEKL. The CDR3 protein is CASSPRTQDSPLHF. CDR3 in DNA: TGCGCCAGCAGCCCCAGGACCCAAGATTCACCCCTCCACTTT.

CDR3 sequence reads: CASSSSGYEQYF. CDR3 sequence (DNA): TGTGCCAGCAGCTCCTCGGGGTACGAGCAGTACTTC. This chain links TRBV11-2 with TRBJ2-7; perhaps TRBD2 as D (5 bases). This CDR3 spans 12 amino acids. The germline V and J ends were trimmed by 4 bases and 4 bases, with 8 bases remaining between them. Germline V CDR1 and CDR2: SGHAT, FQNNGV.

The chain combines TRBV5-8 with TRBJ1-5; 7 bases align to TRBD1. Germline CDR1 and CDR2: SGHTS and YDEGEE. V lost 2 bases to trimming and J lost 2 bases; unmatched junction nucleotides: 4. CDR3 length: 15 amino acids. CDR3 coding DNA: TGTGCCAGCAGCTTTGACAGGGCCGGCAATCAGCCCCAGCATTTT. This translates into CASSFDRAGNQPQHF.

The V and J genes are TRBV27 and TRBJ2-3; D not resolved. The ends were cut back, 3 bases at V and 4 bases at J, with 14 bases in the middle. The CDR3 totals 15 residues. Germline CDR1 MNHEY, CDR2 SMNVEV (reference sequence). As DNA, the CDR3 is TGTGCCAGCAGTTTCCGTCCCGACTCGGCAGATACGCAGTATTTT. This encodes CASSFRPDSADTQYF.

V and J are TRBV27 and TRBJ1-1; D remains unclear. Germline V lookup: CDR1 MNHEY, CDR2 SMNVEV (reference sequence). Trimming removed 2 bases from V and 5 bases from J, with 9 bases in between. The CDR3 is 13 residues long. For the CDR3, the DNA is TGTGCCAGCAGTTTAAATAGAGGTACTGAAGCTTTCTTT. Translation: CASSLNRGTEAFF.

J is TRBJ2-2 and V is TRBV27; 9 nucleotides agree with TRBD2. V gave up 7 bases and J gave up 2 bases; unmatched junction bases: 8. This CDR3 comprises 16 residues. Germline V CDR1 and CDR2: MNHEY, SMNVEV (reference sequence). CDR3 sequence reads: CASTARTSVNTGELFF. The DNA of the CDR3 is TGTGCCAGCACCGCCCGGACTAGCGTAAACACCGGGGAGCTGTTTTTT.